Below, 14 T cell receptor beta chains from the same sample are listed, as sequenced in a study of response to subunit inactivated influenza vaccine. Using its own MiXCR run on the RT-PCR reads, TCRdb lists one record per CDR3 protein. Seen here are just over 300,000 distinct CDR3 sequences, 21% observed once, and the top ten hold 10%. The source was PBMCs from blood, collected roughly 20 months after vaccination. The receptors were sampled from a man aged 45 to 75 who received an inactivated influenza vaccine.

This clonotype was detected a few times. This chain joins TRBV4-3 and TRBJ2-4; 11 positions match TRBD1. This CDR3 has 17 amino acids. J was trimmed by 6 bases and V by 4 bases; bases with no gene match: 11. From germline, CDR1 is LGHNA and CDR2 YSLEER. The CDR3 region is CASSRSPGQGARNIQYF. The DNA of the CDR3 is TGCGCCAGCAGCCGATCACCCGGACAGGGGGCGCGAAACATTCAGTACTTC.

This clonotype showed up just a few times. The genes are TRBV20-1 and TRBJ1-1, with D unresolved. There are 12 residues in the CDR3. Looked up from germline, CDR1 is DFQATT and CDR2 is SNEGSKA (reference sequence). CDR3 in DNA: TGCAGGCCAGTCCGCCCTCCTTCTGAAGCTTTCTTT. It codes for CRPVRPPSEAFF.

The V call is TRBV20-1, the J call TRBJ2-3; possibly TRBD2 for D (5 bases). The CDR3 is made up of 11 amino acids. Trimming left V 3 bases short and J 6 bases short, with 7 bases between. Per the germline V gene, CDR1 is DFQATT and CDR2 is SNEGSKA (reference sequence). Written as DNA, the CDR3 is TGCAGTGCTAGCATAGCGGATACGCAGTATTTT. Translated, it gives CSASIADTQYF.

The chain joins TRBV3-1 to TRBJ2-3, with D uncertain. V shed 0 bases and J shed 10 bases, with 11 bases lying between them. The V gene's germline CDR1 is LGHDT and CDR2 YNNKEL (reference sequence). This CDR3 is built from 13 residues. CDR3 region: CASSQDLLGPQYF. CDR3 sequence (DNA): TGTGCCAGCAGCCAAGATCTCTTGGGTCCGCAGTATTTT.

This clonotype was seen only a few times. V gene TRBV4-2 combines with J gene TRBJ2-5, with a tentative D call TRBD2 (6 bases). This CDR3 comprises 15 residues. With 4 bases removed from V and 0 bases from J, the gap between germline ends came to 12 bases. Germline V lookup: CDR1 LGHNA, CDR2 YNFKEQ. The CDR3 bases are TGTGCCAGCAGCCCGTCGGGGGTATACCAAGAGACCCAGTACTTC. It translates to CASSPSGVYQETQYF.

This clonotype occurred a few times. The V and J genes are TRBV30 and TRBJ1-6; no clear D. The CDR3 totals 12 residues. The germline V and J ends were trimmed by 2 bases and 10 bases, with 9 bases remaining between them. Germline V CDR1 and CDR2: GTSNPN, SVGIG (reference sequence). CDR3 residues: CAWSWSESPLHF. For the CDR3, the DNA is TGTGCCTGGAGTTGGTCTGAGTCACCCCTCCACTTT.

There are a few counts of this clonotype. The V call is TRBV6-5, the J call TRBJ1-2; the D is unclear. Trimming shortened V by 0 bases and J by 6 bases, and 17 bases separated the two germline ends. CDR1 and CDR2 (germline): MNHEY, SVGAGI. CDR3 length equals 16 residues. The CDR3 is CASSYSRTPQTNGYTF. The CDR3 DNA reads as TGTGCCAGCAGTTACTCGAGAACCCCCCAAACAAATGGCTACACCTTC.

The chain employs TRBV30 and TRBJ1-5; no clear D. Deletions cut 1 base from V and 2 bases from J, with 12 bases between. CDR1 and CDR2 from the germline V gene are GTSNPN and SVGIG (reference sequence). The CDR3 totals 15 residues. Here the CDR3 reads CAWSDTKVGNQPQHF. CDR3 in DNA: TGTGCCTGGAGTGACACTAAGGTCGGCAATCAGCCCCAGCATTTT.

As DNA, the CDR3 is TGCAGTGCAAAGAGGGATGAGCAGTTCTTC. Amino acid sequence: CSAKRDEQFF. This chain uses TRBV20-1 with TRBJ2-1, with a tentative D call TRBD2 (5 bases). Deletions cut 6 bases from V and 8 bases from J, with 8 bases between. The CDR3 spans 10 residues. Germline CDR1 and CDR2: DFQATT and SNEGSKA (reference sequence).

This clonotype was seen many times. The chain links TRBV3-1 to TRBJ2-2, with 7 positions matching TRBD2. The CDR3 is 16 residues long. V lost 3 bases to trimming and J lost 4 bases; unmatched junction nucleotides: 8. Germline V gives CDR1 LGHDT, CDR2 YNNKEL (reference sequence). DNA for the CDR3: TGTGCCAGCAGCCAGGTTTTGCGGGGGATCACCGGGGAGCTGTTTTTT. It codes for CASSQVLRGITGELFF.

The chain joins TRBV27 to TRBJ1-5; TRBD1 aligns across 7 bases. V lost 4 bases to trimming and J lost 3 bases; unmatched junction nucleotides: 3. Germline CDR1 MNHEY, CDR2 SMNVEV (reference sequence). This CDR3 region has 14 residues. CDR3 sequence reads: CASSWDSANQPQHF. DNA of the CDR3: TGTGCCAGCAGTTGGGACAGTGCCAATCAGCCCCAGCATTTT.

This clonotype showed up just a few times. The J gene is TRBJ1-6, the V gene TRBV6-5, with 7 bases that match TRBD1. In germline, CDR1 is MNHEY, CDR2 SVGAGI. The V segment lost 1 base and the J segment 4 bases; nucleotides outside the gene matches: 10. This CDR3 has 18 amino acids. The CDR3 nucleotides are TGTGCCAGCAGTTACTTAGGGCAGGGGGGAAATTATAATTCACCCCTCCACTTT. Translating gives CASSYLGQGGNYNSPLHF.

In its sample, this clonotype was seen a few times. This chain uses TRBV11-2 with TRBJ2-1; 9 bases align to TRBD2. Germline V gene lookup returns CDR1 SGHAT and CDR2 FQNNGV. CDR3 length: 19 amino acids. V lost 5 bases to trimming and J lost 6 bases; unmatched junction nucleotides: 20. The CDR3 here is CASSPTHRGLAGYVNEQFF. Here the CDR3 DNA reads TGTGCCAGCAGCCCAACTCACCGGGGTCTAGCGGGGTACGTCAATGAGCAGTTCTTC.

CDR3 nucleotide sequence: TGTGCCAGCAGCTTAAGTACGCCGCCTGGTGAGCAGTTCTTC. Residues: CASSLSTPPGEQFF. This sequence joins TRBV7-6 and TRBJ2-1; unclear D gene. CDR3 length: 14 residues. Per germline, CDR1 SGHVS and CDR2 FNYEAQ. V shed 2 bases and J shed 9 bases, with 14 bases lying between them. The entire variable domain, with the rest obtained from reference TRBV7-6 and TRBJ2-1, is as follows: GAGVSQSPRYKVTKRGQDVALRCDPISGHVSLYWYRQALGQGPEFLTYFNYEAQQDKSGLPNDRFSAERPEGSISTLTIQRTEQRDSAMYRCASSLSTPPGEQFFGPGTRLTVL.